The text below deals with one T cell receptor beta chain. These data belong to a study of T cell changes during pregnancy in multiple sclerosis. V lost 7 bases, J lost 7 bases, and 14 bases stayed unmatched. The CDR3 has 15 residues. Germline V gene sequence: CDR1 LNHDA, CDR2 SQIVND (reference sequence). Some clones are missing from TCRdb's copy, which holds only in-frame ones; the method was immunoSEQ multiplex PCR. Here the sample spans 35,000 to 45,000 clones, 91% being singletons. V is TRBV19 and J is TRBJ1-2; TRBD1 aligns across 8 bases. The sample here was CD4+ T cells from peripheral blood mononuclear cells, taken in the second trimester of pregnancy. The source is a female donor in good health, enrolled as a control in a pregnancy study. CDR3 amino acids: CASKEKTGVYGGYTF. CDR3 nucleotides: TGTGCCAGTAAGGAGAAGACAGGGGTTTATGGTGGCTACACCTTC.